The 26 T cell receptor beta chains below come from one sample, sequenced in a study of T cell changes during pregnancy in multiple sclerosis. The assay was immunoSEQ multiplex PCR, and TCRdb's table has in-frame clones only and misses some. The sample lists 90,000 to 100,000 clones, around 90% seen once, with 1.5% to 1.7% in the top ten. This material consisted of peripheral blood, taken in the first trimester of pregnancy. These TCRs come from a female donor with multiple sclerosis, enrolled in a pregnancy study.

This chain joins TRBV7-9 and TRBJ1-5; a possible D gene is TRBD1 (5 bases). The germline V gene encodes CDR1 SEHNR and CDR2 FQNEAQ (reference sequence). The CDR3 totals 12 residues. Trimming removed 5 bases from V and 8 bases from J, with 10 bases in between. The CDR3 sequence: CASSHEGEPQHF. In DNA, the CDR3 is TGTGCCAGCAGCCATGAAGGGGAGCCCCAGCATTTT.

The table lists this clone with a count of one. The genes are TRBV27 and TRBJ1-1; D is ambiguous. This CDR3 contains 14 residues. Germline V gene lookup returns CDR1 MNHEY and CDR2 SMNVEV (reference sequence). Trimming removed 5 bases from V and 0 bases from J, with 10 bases in between. Written as DNA, the CDR3 is TGTGCCAGCAGTGGTGCAGGCCTGAACACTGAAGCTTTCTTT. Protein: CASSGAGLNTEAFF.

CDR3 coding DNA: TGTGCCAGCTGTTATAACCAAGAGACCCAGTACTTC. Its translation: CASCYNQETQYF. V usage is TRBV2 and J usage is TRBJ2-5; D is unclear. The CDR3 spans 12 residues. Trimming took off 8 bases at V and 0 bases at J, with 7 bases between the two ends. The germline V gene has CDR1 SNHLY and CDR2 FYNNEI.

The rearrangement uses TRBV13 and TRBJ1-3, with unresolved D. CDR1 is PRHDT and CDR2 is FYEKMQ in the germline V gene (reference sequence). Trimming removed 5 bases at V and 0 bases at J, with 11 bases between. The CDR3 is 15 residues long. The CDR3 DNA reads as TGTGCCAGCAGCATCGACTTAGCCTCTGGAAACACCATATATTTT. Its translation is CASSIDLASGNTIYF.

The chain has TRBV7-2 and TRBJ2-7, with D possibly being TRBD1 (6 bases). Trimming pared 3 bases from V and 3 bases from J, leaving 12 bases between. In germline, CDR1 is SGHTA, CDR2 FQGNSA. The CDR3 length is 14 residues. CDR3 amino acids: CASSFAGADYEQYF. The CDR3 nucleotides are TGTGCCAGCAGCTTCGCAGGGGCGGACTACGAGCAGTACTTC. Supplemented by reference TRBV7-2 and TRBJ2-7, the full variable domain reads GAGVSQSPSNKVTEKGKDVELRCDPISGHTALYWYRQSLGQGLEFLIYFQGNSAPDKSGLPSDRFSAERTGGSVSTLTIQRTQQEDSAVYLCASSFAGADYEQYFGPGTRLTVT.

The chain carries TRBV29-1 and TRBJ1-2, with no clear D. In germline, CDR1 is SQVTM, CDR2 ANQGSEA. Trimming removed 7 bases from V and 6 bases from J, with 9 bases in between. The CDR3 has 10 amino acids. In DNA form, the CDR3 reads TGCAGCGCCAACGGGGATGGCTACACCTTC. It codes for CSANGDGYTF. The complete variable domain, with remaining parts taken from reference TRBV29-1 and TRBJ1-2, reads SAVISQKPSRDICQRGTSLTIQCQVDSQVTMMFWYRQQPGQSLTLIATANQGSEATYESGFVIDKFPISRPNLTFSTLTVSNMSPEDSSIYLCSANGDGYTFGSGTRLTVV.

The chain recombines TRBV7-2 with TRBJ2-7, with D perhaps matching TRBD2 (6 bases). Germline-derived CDR1 and CDR2 are SGHTA and FQGNSA. Trimming stripped 5 bases from V and 2 bases from J, with 10 bases between. This CDR3 spans 13 amino acids. CDR3 coding DNA: TGTGCCAGCAGCCAGTCTAGCGCCTACGAGCAGTACTTC. Translated: CASSQSSAYEQYF.

V and J are TRBV19 and TRBJ1-5, with D possibly TRBD1 on 6 matching bases. CDR1 LNHDA and CDR2 SQIVND come from the germline V gene (reference sequence). The length of the CDR3 is 19 residues. V lost 6 bases to trimming and J lost 0 bases, with 24 bases between them. The CDR3 sequence: CASSPRTVSEAYSNQPQHF. CDR3 bases: TGTGCCAGTAGCCCTAGGACAGTATCCGAAGCCTATAGCAATCAGCCCCAGCATTTT.

The chain links TRBV5-1 to TRBJ2-3; 10 nucleotides align to TRBD2. Germline CDR1 SGHRS, CDR2 YFSETQ. After removal of 4 bases from V and 1 base from J, the junction contained 3 bases not matched to a gene. This CDR3 has 15 residues. The CDR3 coding sequence is TGCGCCAGCAGCGCAGGACTAGCGGGCACAGATACGCAGTATTTT. This gives the protein CASSAGLAGTDTQYF.

The chain uses TRBV7-9 and TRBJ1-1; 8 nucleotides match TRBD1. The CDR3 is made up of 15 amino acids. Trimming took 5 bases from V and 4 from J; bases not matched to a gene: 9. CDR1 is SEHNR, CDR2 FQNEAQ, per germline (reference sequence). The CDR3 protein is CASSPRTGPSTEAFF. The CDR3 nucleotides read TGTGCCAGCAGCCCTAGGACAGGGCCAAGCACTGAAGCTTTCTTT.

The chain couples TRBV2 to TRBJ1-2; the match to TRBD1 covers 7 bases. V shed 4 bases, J shed 2 bases, and the junction held 10 bases outside the gene matches. This CDR3 spans 16 amino acids. Germline V lookup: CDR1 SNHLY, CDR2 FYNNEI. CDR3 bases: TGTGCCAGCAGTGCTCGACAGGGTGTGTCAAACTATGGCTACACCTTC. Amino acid sequence: CASSARQGVSNYGYTF.

This chain joins TRBV19 and TRBJ1-2, with D unresolved. Germline V CDR1 and CDR2: LNHDA, SQIVND (reference sequence). This CDR3 comprises 12 residues. Trimming removed 7 bases at V and 4 bases at J, with 10 bases between. This CDR3 reads CASMTGFYGYTF. In nucleotides, the CDR3 is TGTGCCAGTATGACGGGATTCTATGGCTACACCTTC.

The chain recombines TRBV1 with TRBJ2-1; TRBD2 reflects the table's D call only, with no check against the DNA. TRBV1 is a listed pseudogene. This CDR3 has 17 amino acids. Here the CDR3 reads CTSSQDPRDRVYNEQFF. CDR3 coding DNA: TGCACCAGCAGCCAAGACCCACGGGATCGGGTATACAATGAGCAGTTCTTC.

The V and J genes are TRBV12-5 and TRBJ2-1; TRBD1 matches at 7 bases. Germline values: CDR1 LGHNT, CDR2 FRNRAP. The trim removed 0 bases at V and 10 bases at J, leaving 9 bases unmatched. The CDR3 is made up of 15 amino acids. CDR3 protein: CASGLVPTGFHEQFF. The CDR3 DNA sequence: TGTGCTAGTGGTTTGGTCCCGACAGGGTTCCACGAGCAGTTCTTC.

This clone has just one count. This rearrangement joins TRBV30 to TRBJ2-7; maybe TRBD2 (7 bases). Germline values: CDR1 GTSNPN, CDR2 SVGIG (reference sequence). This CDR3 is built from 15 residues. This CDR3 is CAHGDGGGSTYEQYF. CDR3 in DNA: TGTGCTCATGGAGATGGGGGGGGCTCTACCTACGAGCAGTACTTC.

This chain uses TRBV9 with TRBJ2-7, with 9 bases identical to TRBD2. With 0 bases clipped from V and 1 base from J, the junction kept 5 bases outside the gene matches. The germline V gene has CDR1 SGDLS and CDR2 YYNGEE. There are 16 residues in the CDR3. In DNA, the CDR3 is TGTGCCAGCAGCGTAGGGTCGGGACTAGCATCCTACGAGCAGTACTTC. Amino acids: CASSVGSGLASYEQYF.

The V gene is TRBV27, the J gene TRBJ2-1; 8 bases match TRBD2. The V gene end was trimmed by 4 bases and the J gene end by 5 bases; junction bases not matched to a gene: 7. In germline, CDR1 is MNHEY, CDR2 SMNVEV (reference sequence). The CDR3 contains 15 residues. The CDR3 DNA follows: TGTGCCAGCAGTTCCACGGGGGGGAGAAACAATGAGCAGTTCTTC. It is translated as CASSSTGGRNNEQFF.

The chain employs TRBV5-4 and TRBJ1-1; D unresolved. CDR3 length: 15 amino acids. Germline CDR1 SGHNT, CDR2 YYREEE (reference sequence). The germline V and J ends were trimmed by 4 bases and 0 bases, with 13 bases remaining between them. In DNA, the CDR3 is TGTGCCAGCAGCGTTTCGCCACTTCTGAACACTGAAGCTTTCTTT. As protein: CASSVSPLLNTEAFF.

This chain joins TRBV10-1 and TRBJ2-3, with 9 positions matching TRBD1. Germline CDR1 and CDR2: WNHNN and SYGVQD (reference sequence). The CDR3 runs to 15 residues. V trimming: 4 bases; J trimming: 2 bases; junction bases outside the gene matches: 4. CDR3 sequence (DNA): TGCGCCAGCAGTGGACGGGACAGGGCCACAGATACGCAGTATTTT. Translation gives CASSGRDRATDTQYF.

The chain carries TRBV6-1 and TRBJ2-7; TRBD2 matches at 7 bases. From germline, CDR1 is MNHNS and CDR2 SASEGT. This CDR3 is built from 15 residues. V trimming: 1 base; J trimming: 2 bases; junction bases outside the gene matches: 5. CDR3 region: CASSEGGGRAYEQYF. CDR3 coding DNA: TGTGCCAGCAGTGAAGGGGGCGGGAGAGCCTACGAGCAGTACTTC.

J is TRBJ2-7 and V is TRBV30; TRBD2 aligns across 11 bases. The ends lost 0 bases at V and 0 bases at J; junction bases unmatched: 1. This CDR3 has 15 residues. Germline V gene data show CDR1 as GTSNPN and CDR2 as SVGIG (reference sequence). CDR3 residues: CAWSVTSGSSYEQYF. In DNA form, the CDR3 reads TGTGCCTGGAGTGTTACTAGCGGGAGCTCCTACGAGCAGTACTTC.

The rearrangement links TRBV7-9 to TRBJ2-5; D remains unclear. The CDR3 is 12 amino acids. Trimming left V 1 base short and J 5 bases short, with 5 bases between. Per the germline V gene, CDR1 is SEHNR and CDR2 is FQNEAQ (reference sequence). CDR3 in amino acids: CASSLDSETQYF. DNA for the CDR3: TGTGCCAGCAGCTTAGACTCGGAGACCCAGTACTTC.

CDR3 bases: TGTGCCAGCAGGCCGTTTCCTAGCGGATACTACGAGCAGTACTTC. It codes for CASRPFPSGYYEQYF. V usage is TRBV6-5 and J usage is TRBJ2-7; 7 nucleotides match TRBD2. Losses at the gene ends were 6 bases for V and 3 bases for J; bases not matched to a gene: 11. The V gene's germline CDR1 is MNHEY and CDR2 SVGAGI. The CDR3 has 15 amino acids.

The rearrangement links TRBV18 to TRBJ2-7; D may be TRBD1 (5 bases). The CDR3 spans 14 residues. CDR1 is KGHSH and CDR2 is LQKENI in the germline V gene. Trimming took off 0 bases at V and 4 bases at J, with 10 bases between the two ends. CDR3 protein: CASSPPQGGYEQYF. In nucleotides, the CDR3 is TGTGCCAGCTCACCACCCCAGGGTGGGTACGAGCAGTACTTC.

The gene calls are TRBV28 and TRBJ2-4, with D possibly matching TRBD2 (6 bases). Looked up from germline, CDR1 is MDHEN and CDR2 is SYDVKM. There are 15 residues in the CDR3. Between the trimmed V and J ends, which lost 7 bases and 4 bases, there was a span of 17 bases. The chain's CDR3 is CASNYSGGRKNIQYF. The CDR3 bases are TGTGCCAGCAACTATTCCGGGGGTCGGAAAAACATTCAGTACTTC. The full variable domain, rest sourced from reference TRBV28 and TRBJ2-4, is DVKVTQSSRYLVKRTGEKVFLECVQDMDHENMFWYRQDPGLGLRLIYFSYDVKMKEKGDIPEGYSVSREKKERFSLILESASTNQTSMYLCASNYSGGRKNIQYFGAGTRLSVL.

V and J are TRBV18 and TRBJ2-1, with 8 bases identical to TRBD1. The V gene's germline CDR1 is KGHSH and CDR2 LQKENI. The CDR3 is made up of 18 amino acids. V was clipped by 3 bases and J by 5 bases; unmatched bases: 15. The CDR3 spells CASSPRLYRGEINNEQFF. The CDR3 DNA reads TGTGCCAGCTCACCGCGACTATACAGGGGGGAGATTAACAATGAGCAGTTCTTC. The full variable domain, completed using reference TRBV18 and TRBJ2-1, is NAGVMQNPRHLVRRRGQEARLRCSPMKGHSHVYWYRQLPEEGLKFMVYLQKENIIDESGMPKERFSAEFPKEGPSILRIQQVVRGDSAAYFCASSPRLYRGEINNEQFFGPGTRLTVL.